These 22 T cell receptor beta chains originate from one sample sequenced in a study of CD8+ T cells in alopecia areata (dated by TCRdb to about 2018). The method was the immunoSEQ multiplex PCR assay. RNA was extracted from all samples and reverse transcribed into cDNA as template for TCR sequencing. TCRdb re-hosts the immuneACCESS table, in-frame sequences only. Its copies lack some clones; in the studies checked, an unresolved V gene accounts for under half of them, and the cause for the rest is not known. Across this sample there are about 200,000 clones, with around 64% seen only once. 1.3% of the sample is in the top ten clones. Interpreted using the paper, the treatment or condition label stands for: oral pan-JAK inhibitor, 5-10 mg twice daily. The specimen was CD4+ T cells sorted from blood, collected at week 49, from a patient treated with tofacitinib. Every receptor here comes from a human donor with alopecia areata.

The chain links TRBV29-1 to TRBJ2-5; no reliable D call. Germline CDR1 and CDR2: SQVTM and ANQGSEA. The CDR3 sequence is 13 residues long. Deletions cut 4 bases from V and 5 bases from J, with 14 bases between. The CDR3 DNA sequence: TGCAGCGTTGGGCCGCAACCCCCCGAGACCCAGTACTTC. It specifies CSVGPQPPETQYF.

This clone appeared many times. The chain carries TRBV7-8 and TRBJ2-3; possible D gene TRBD1, 6 bases. The CDR3 length is 16 residues. V lost 7 bases to trimming and J lost 0 bases, with 17 bases between them. Germline CDR1 and CDR2: SGHVS and FQNEAQ. The CDR3 protein is CASMGNRVSSTDTQYF. Written as DNA, the CDR3 is TGTGCCAGCATGGGAAACAGGGTATCTAGCACAGATACGCAGTATTTT.

There are a few counts of this clone. The rearrangement uses TRBV11-2 and TRBJ2-1; possible D gene TRBD1, 5 bases. Trimming took off 2 bases at V and 3 bases at J, with 8 bases between the two ends. The CDR3 covers 14 residues. CDR1 and CDR2 from the germline V gene are SGHAT and FQNNGV. The CDR3 nucleotides read TGTGCCAGCAGCTTAAGAACAGGCTACAATGAGCAGTTCTTC. This translates into CASSLRTGYNEQFF.

On this clone itself: Other DNA sequences within the sample encode an identical CDR3. The chain recombines TRBV7-2 with TRBJ2-7; either TRBD1 or TRBD2 may fit D (5 bases each). The CDR3 has 12 amino acids. Trimming cost V 4 bases and J 4 bases, with 8 bases left between them. The germline V gene has CDR1 SGHTA and CDR2 FQGNSA. The CDR3 loop reads CASSSGAYEQYF. CDR3 DNA sequence: TGTGCCAGCAGCTCCGGGGCATACGAGCAGTACTTC. The full variable domain, rest sourced from reference TRBV7-2 and TRBJ2-7, is GAGVSQSPSNKVTEKGKDVELRCDPISGHTALYWYRQSLGQGLEFLIYFQGNSAPDKSGLPSDRFSAERTGGSVSTLTIQRTQQEDSAVYLCASSSGAYEQYFGPGTRLTVT.

A note on this clone: Other DNA sequences in the same sample also yield this CDR3. V is TRBV9 and J is TRBJ1-2; the D is unclear. The CDR3 has 14 amino acids. V was shortened by 0 bases and J by 5 bases, with 11 bases between the two germline ends. CDR1 is SGDLS, CDR2 YYNGEE, per germline. Here the CDR3 reads CASSVEEGGYGYTF. CDR3 sequence (DNA): TGTGCCAGCAGCGTAGAGGAAGGCGGGTATGGCTACACCTTC.

The J gene is TRBJ1-6, the V gene TRBV14, with D perhaps matching TRBD1 (5 bases). Per the germline V gene, CDR1 is SGHDN and CDR2 is FVKESK. The CDR3 loop spans 15 amino acids. The ends were cut back, 1 base at V and 8 bases at J, with 12 bases in the middle. In nucleotides, the CDR3 is TGTGCCAGCAGCCAAGCCGTGGGGGGGTATTCACCCCTCCACTTT. Its protein is CASSQAVGGYSPLHF. Using reference TRBV14 and TRBJ1-6 for the parts outside the CDR3, the full variable domain is EAGVTQFPSHSVIEKGQTVTLRCDPISGHDNLYWYRRVMGKEIKFLLHFVKESKQDESGMPNNRFLAERTGGTYSTLKVQPAELEDSGVYFCASSQAVGGYSPLHFGNGTRLTVT.

The CDR3 reads CASSVEDRDVQYF. CDR3 DNA sequence: TGTGCCAGCAGCGTAGAGGACCGGGACGTACAGTACTTC. The rearrangement links TRBV9 to TRBJ2-5; the D gene could be TRBD1 or TRBD2 (5 bases each). The CDR3 spans 13 residues. V was trimmed by 0 bases and J by 11 bases, leaving 14 bases between them. Per the germline V gene, CDR1 is SGDLS and CDR2 is YYNGEE. The complete variable domain, with remaining parts taken from reference TRBV9 and TRBJ2-5, reads DSGVTQTPKHLITATGQRVTLRCSPRSGDLSVYWYQQSLDQGLQFLIQYYNGEERAKGNILERFSAQQFPDLHSELNLSSLELGDSALYFCASSVEDRDVQYFGPGTRLLVL.

The chain couples TRBV7-9 to TRBJ1-4; 8 nucleotides align to TRBD1. V lost 4 bases and J lost 4; bases outside the gene matches: 5. The CDR3 contains 15 residues. The germline V gene has CDR1 SEHNR and CDR2 FQNEAQ (reference sequence). CDR3 coding DNA: TGTGCCAGCAGCTCCGGGACAGGAGATAATGAAAAACTGTTTTTT. This translates into CASSSGTGDNEKLFF.

This clone has just a few counts. This chain joins TRBV5-6 and TRBJ2-7; tentative D call: TRBD1 (6 bases). The CDR3 spans 14 residues. Germline V gene data show CDR1 as SGHDT and CDR2 as YYEEEE. Between the trimmed V and J ends, which lost 4 bases and 2 bases, there was a span of 13 bases. The CDR3 protein is CASSPSDSPYEQYF. The CDR3 DNA follows: TGTGCCAGCAGCCCATCGGACAGCCCCTACGAGCAGTACTTC.

This clone was counted between two and nine times. The chain couples TRBV30 to TRBJ2-2; possible D gene TRBD1, 7 bases. This CDR3 is built from 15 residues. V was shortened by 2 bases and J by 2 bases, with 12 bases between the two germline ends. The germline gives CDR1 GTSNPN, CDR2 SVGIG (reference sequence). The CDR3 here is CAWSRRDSNTGELFF. DNA for the CDR3: TGTGCCTGGAGTAGGAGGGACAGTAACACCGGGGAGCTGTTTTTT.

This clone was detected a few times. Here the CDR3 reads CASSAVLAWGDTQYF. The CDR3 coding sequence is TGTGCCAGCAGTGCGGTCCTGGCCTGGGGAGATACGCAGTATTTT. The rearrangement uses TRBV25-1 and TRBJ2-3; D is undetermined. Germline-derived CDR1 and CDR2 are MGHDK and SYGVNS. Trimming left V 4 bases short and J 5 bases short, with 16 bases between. The CDR3 totals 15 residues.

V is TRBV4-3 and J is TRBJ2-3, with unresolved D. CDR1 is LGHNA and CDR2 is YSLEER in the germline V gene. The CDR3 has 15 residues. V shed 0 bases and J shed 7 bases, with 14 bases lying between them. The CDR3 here is CASSQDGSPENTQYF. The CDR3 nucleotides are TGCGCCAGCAGCCAAGACGGTTCTCCCGAGAATACGCAGTATTTT.

CDR3 region: CASSFRNQPQHF. The CDR3 DNA reads TGTGCCAGCAGCTTCCGCAATCAGCCCCAGCATTTT. The rearrangement joins TRBV5-6 to TRBJ1-5; D gene unclear. Deletions cut 2 bases from V and 2 bases from J, with 2 bases between. The CDR3 has 12 amino acids. Germline loops: CDR1 SGHDT, CDR2 YYEEEE.

Only one count was recorded for this clone. V gene TRBV7-2 combines with J gene TRBJ2-6; perhaps TRBD1 as D (6 bases). Trimming pared 5 bases from V and 3 bases from J, leaving 11 bases between. The CDR3 extends over 15 amino acids. Germline assignment: CDR1 SGHTA and CDR2 FQGNSA. The CDR3 here is CASSTTGLGANVLTF. CDR3 DNA: TGTGCCAGCAGCACTACAGGGCTTGGGGCCAACGTCCTGACTTTC.

This clone has a handful of counts. The rearrangement links TRBV4-3 to TRBJ1-5; D ambiguous. V lost 0 bases, J lost 6 bases, and 12 bases lay in between. The CDR3 totals 15 residues. Germline values: CDR1 LGHNA, CDR2 YSLEER. The CDR3 DNA is TGCGCCAGCAGCCAAGATGTAACCCGGGGTCAGCCCCAGCATTTT. This sequence encodes CASSQDVTRGQPQHF.

This clone was seen only a few times. The chain is built from TRBV10-3 and TRBJ2-2; no clear D. CDR1 is ENHRY, CDR2 SYGVKD, per germline. This CDR3 comprises 13 residues. The V and J ends lost 6 bases and 1 base respectively, with 6 bases between them. In nucleotides, the CDR3 is TGTGCCATCAGGCCGGGGAACACCGGGGAGCTGTTTTTT. Protein: CAIRPGNTGELFF.

The chain uses TRBV4-3 and TRBJ2-3; a weak D match, TRBD2 (5 bases). This CDR3 region has 15 residues. Germline-derived CDR1 and CDR2 are LGHNA and YSLEER. V dropped 4 bases and J dropped 1 base, with 12 bases sitting between them. Here the CDR3 DNA reads TGCGCCAGCAGCCGAGACTATGCGCGCACAGATACGCAGTATTTT. Translating it yields CASSRDYARTDTQYF.

V usage is TRBV27 and J usage is TRBJ1-5, with D perhaps TRBD1 (5 bases). This CDR3 has 15 residues. Germline-derived CDR1 and CDR2 are MNHEY and SMNVEV (reference sequence). V lost 4 bases, J lost 1 base, and 11 bases lay in between. The CDR3 region has the DNA TGTGCCAGCAGTTCGCAGGGAGGGAGCAATCAGCCCCAGCATTTT. Protein sequence: CASSSQGGSNQPQHF.

This chain links TRBV5-1 with TRBJ1-1; D gene unclear. V lost 0 bases, J lost 1 base, and 10 bases lay in between. This CDR3 is built from 15 residues. CDR1 and CDR2 from the germline V gene are SGHRS and YFSETQ. In DNA form, the CDR3 reads TGCGCCAGCAGCTTGGACAGAGTTCAGAACACTGAAGCTTTCTTT. It yields the protein CASSLDRVQNTEAFF.

This chain joins TRBV29-1 and TRBJ2-7; D remains unclear. V lost 7 bases to trimming and J lost 0 bases, with 13 bases between them. CDR3 size: 13 residues. In germline, CDR1 is SQVTM, CDR2 ANQGSEA. In DNA, the CDR3 is TGCAGCGGGGCATATGAGAGCTCCTACGAGCAGTACTTC. This sequence encodes CSGAYESSYEQYF.

This clone was picked up a small number of times. The chain is built from TRBV29-1 and TRBJ2-5; D may be TRBD2 (6 bases). The CDR3 totals 13 residues. The V end lost 6 bases, the J end lost 5 bases, and 16 bases lay between the germline ends. Germline V gene lookup returns CDR1 SQVTM and CDR2 ANQGSEA. The CDR3 region is CSVPPPGGETQYF. The DNA of the CDR3 is TGCAGCGTACCCCCGCCTGGGGGGGAGACCCAGTACTTC.

As to this clone: The sample holds other DNA sequences that translate to the same CDR3. This chain connects TRBV20-1 to TRBJ2-5; D call uncertain. The CDR3 totals 11 residues. Between the trimmed V and J ends, which lost 2 bases and 4 bases, there was a span of 5 bases. Germline V gene data show CDR1 as DFQATT and CDR2 as SNEGSKA (reference sequence). The CDR3, as DNA: TGCAGTGCTAGATTAGCAGAGACCCAGTACTTC. This gives the protein CSARLAETQYF.